The 3 T cell receptor beta chains below were found in one sample sequenced in a study of neurological immune-mediated disorders. MiXCR, run by TCRdb on the 5' RACE reads, gives a single entry per CDR3 protein. The table has under 80,000 distinct CDR3 sequences, roughly 5% seen once. The sample consisted of PBMCs. The receptors here all came from a woman under 40 with multiple sclerosis.

Ten or more counts support this clonotype. The chain carries TRBV10-1 and TRBJ1-3; a weak D match, TRBD1 (5 bases). Trimming took off 6 bases at V and 0 bases at J, with 15 bases between the two ends. Germline V gives CDR1 WNHNN, CDR2 SYGVQD (reference sequence). This CDR3 has 16 amino acids. CDR3 sequence reads: CASSGDVGSSGNTIYF. For the CDR3, the DNA is TGCGCCAGCAGCGGGGACGTAGGATCCTCTGGAAACACCATATATTTT.

This clonotype came up many times. This chain joins TRBV14 and TRBJ2-1; D is possibly TRBD2 (6 bases). Trimming removed 2 bases at V and 14 bases at J, with 10 bases between. CDR1 is SGHDN, CDR2 FVKESK, per germline. This CDR3 spans 11 amino acids. The CDR3 sequence is CASSQIREKFF. CDR3 in DNA: TGTGCCAGCAGCCAAATCCGGGAGAAGTTCTTC.

This clonotype was found many times. The rearrangement joins TRBV28 to TRBJ2-1; D is uncertain. Trimming shortened V by 7 bases and J by 8 bases, and 9 bases separated the two germline ends. The CDR3 spans 11 residues. CDR1 and CDR2 (germline): MDHEN, SYDVKM. Here the CDR3 reads CASTDRDEQFF. The CDR3 DNA reads TGTGCCAGCACAGACCGGGATGAGCAGTTCTTC.